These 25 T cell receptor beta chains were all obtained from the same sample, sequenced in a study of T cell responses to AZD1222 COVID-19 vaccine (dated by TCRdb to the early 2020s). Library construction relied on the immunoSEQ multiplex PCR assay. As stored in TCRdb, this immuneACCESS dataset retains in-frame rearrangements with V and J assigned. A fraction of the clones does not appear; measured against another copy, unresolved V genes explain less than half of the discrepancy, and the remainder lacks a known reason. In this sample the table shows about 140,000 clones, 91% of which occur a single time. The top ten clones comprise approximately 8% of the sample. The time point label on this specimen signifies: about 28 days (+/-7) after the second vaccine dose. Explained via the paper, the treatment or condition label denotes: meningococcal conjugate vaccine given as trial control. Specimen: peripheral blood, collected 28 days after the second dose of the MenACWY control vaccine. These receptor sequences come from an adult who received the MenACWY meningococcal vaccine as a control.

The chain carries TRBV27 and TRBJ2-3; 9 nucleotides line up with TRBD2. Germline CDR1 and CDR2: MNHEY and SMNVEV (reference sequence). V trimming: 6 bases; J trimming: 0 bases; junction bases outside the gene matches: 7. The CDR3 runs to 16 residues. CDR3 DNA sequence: TGTGCCAGCAGCCGACGACTAGCGGCGAGCACAGATACGCAGTATTTT. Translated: CASSRRLAASTDTQYF.

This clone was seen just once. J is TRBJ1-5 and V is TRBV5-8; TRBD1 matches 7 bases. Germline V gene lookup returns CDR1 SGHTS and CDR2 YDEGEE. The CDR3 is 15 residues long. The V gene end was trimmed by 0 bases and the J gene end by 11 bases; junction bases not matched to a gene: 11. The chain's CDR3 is CASSLVQGKGRAQHF. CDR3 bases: TGTGCCAGCAGCTTGGTACAGGGGAAGGGGAGGGCCCAGCATTTT.

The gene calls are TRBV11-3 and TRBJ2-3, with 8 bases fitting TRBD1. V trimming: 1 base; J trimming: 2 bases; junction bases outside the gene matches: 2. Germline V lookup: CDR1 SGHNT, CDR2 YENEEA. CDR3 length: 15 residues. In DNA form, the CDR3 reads TGTGCCAGCAGCTTAGGACAGGGGAACACAGATACGCAGTATTTT. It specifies CASSLGQGNTDTQYF.

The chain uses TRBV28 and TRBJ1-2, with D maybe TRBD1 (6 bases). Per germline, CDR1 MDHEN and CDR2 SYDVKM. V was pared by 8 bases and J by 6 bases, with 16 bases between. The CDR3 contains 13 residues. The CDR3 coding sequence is TGTGCCAGCGGAACAGGGAGGTGGGATGGCTACACCTTC. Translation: CASGTGRWDGYTF.

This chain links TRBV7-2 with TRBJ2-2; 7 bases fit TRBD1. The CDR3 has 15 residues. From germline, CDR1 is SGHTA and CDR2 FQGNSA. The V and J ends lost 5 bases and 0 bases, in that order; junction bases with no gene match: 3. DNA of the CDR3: TGTGCCAGCAGCGTGACAGGGTCGAACACCGGGGAGCTGTTTTTT. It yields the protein CASSVTGSNTGELFF.

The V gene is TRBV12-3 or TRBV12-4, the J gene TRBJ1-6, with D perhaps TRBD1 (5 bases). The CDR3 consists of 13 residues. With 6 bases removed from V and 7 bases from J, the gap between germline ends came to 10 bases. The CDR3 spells CASSQGHNSPLHF. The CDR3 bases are TGTGCCAGCAGCCAAGGACACAATTCACCCCTCCACTTT.

In DNA, the CDR3 is TGTGCCAGCAGCTTACTAGCGGGAGGCACCTACGAGCAGTACTTC. This translates into CASSLLAGGTYEQYF. J is TRBJ2-7 and V is TRBV7-2; 11 positions match TRBD2. J lost 2 bases, V lost 2 bases, and 2 bases had no gene match. Germline V gene data show CDR1 as SGHTA and CDR2 as FQGNSA. This CDR3 spans 15 amino acids. The full variable domain, rest sourced from reference TRBV7-2 and TRBJ2-7, is GAGVSQSPSNKVTEKGKDVELRCDPISGHTALYWYRQSLGQGLEFLIYFQGNSAPDKSGLPSDRFSAERTGGSVSTLTIQRTQQEDSAVYLCASSLLAGGTYEQYFGPGTRLTVT.

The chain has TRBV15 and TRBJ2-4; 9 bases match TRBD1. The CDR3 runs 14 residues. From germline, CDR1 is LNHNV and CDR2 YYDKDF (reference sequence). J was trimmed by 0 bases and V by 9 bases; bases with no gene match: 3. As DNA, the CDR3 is TGTGCCACACAGGGGGCTCAAGCCAAAAACATTCAGTACTTC. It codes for CATQGAQAKNIQYF.

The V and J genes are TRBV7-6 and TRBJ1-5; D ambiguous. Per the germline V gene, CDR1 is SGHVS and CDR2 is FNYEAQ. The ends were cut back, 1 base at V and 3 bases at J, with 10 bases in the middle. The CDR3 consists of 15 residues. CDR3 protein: CASSLGGGLNQPQHF. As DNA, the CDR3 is TGTGCCAGCAGCTTAGGCGGAGGTCTCAATCAGCCCCAGCATTTT.

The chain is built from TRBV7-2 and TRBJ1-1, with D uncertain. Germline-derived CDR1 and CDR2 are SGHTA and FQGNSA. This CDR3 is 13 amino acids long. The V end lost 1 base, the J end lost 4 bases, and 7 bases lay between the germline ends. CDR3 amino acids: CASSLGTRTEAFF. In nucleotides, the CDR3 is TGTGCCAGCAGCTTAGGGACCCGCACTGAAGCTTTCTTT.

Written as DNA, the CDR3 is TGTGCCGAAGGCGAAAACTACGAGCAGTACTTC. The encoded protein is CAEGENYEQYF. The genes are TRBV6-5 and TRBJ2-7; no firm D call. CDR1 is MNHEY, CDR2 SVGAGI, per germline. This CDR3 contains 11 residues. V lost 11 bases to trimming and J lost 3 bases, with 11 bases between them.

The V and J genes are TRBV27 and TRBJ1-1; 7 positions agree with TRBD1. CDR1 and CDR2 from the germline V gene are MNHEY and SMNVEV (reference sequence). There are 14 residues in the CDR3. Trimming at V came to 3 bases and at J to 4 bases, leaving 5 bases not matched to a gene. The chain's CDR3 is CASSFKGARTEAFF. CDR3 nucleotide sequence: TGTGCCAGCAGTTTCAAGGGGGCCCGCACTGAAGCTTTCTTT.

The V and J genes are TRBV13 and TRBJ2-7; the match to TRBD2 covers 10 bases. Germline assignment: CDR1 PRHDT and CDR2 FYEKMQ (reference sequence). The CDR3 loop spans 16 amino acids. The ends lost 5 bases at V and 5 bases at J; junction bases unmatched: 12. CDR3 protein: CASSPNRGTSADEQYF. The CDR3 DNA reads TGTGCCAGCAGCCCGAACAGGGGGACTAGCGCCGACGAGCAGTACTTC. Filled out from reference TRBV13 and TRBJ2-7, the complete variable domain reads AAGVIQSPRHLIKEKRETATLKCYPIPRHDTVYWYQQGPGQDPQFLISFYEKMQSDKGSIPDRFSAQQFSDYHSELNMSSLELGDSALYFCASSPNRGTSADEQYFGPGTRLTVT.

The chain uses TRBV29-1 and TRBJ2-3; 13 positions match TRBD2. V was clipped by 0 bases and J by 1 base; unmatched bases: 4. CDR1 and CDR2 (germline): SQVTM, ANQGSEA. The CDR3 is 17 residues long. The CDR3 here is CSVEDPTSGRGTDTQYF. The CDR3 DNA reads TGCAGCGTTGAAGATCCCACTAGCGGGAGGGGCACAGATACGCAGTATTTT.

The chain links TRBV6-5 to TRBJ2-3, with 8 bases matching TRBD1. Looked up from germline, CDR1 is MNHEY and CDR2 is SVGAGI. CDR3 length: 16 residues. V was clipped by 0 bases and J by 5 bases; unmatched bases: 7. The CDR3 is CASSYSRDRWGDTQYF. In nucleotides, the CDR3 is TGTGCCAGCAGTTACTCACGGGACAGGTGGGGAGATACGCAGTATTTT.

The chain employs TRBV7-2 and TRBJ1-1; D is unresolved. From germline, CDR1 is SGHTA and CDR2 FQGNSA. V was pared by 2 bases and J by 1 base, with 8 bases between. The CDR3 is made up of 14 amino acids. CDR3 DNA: TGTGCCAGCAGCTTAAGTACAGCGAACACTGAAGCTTTCTTT. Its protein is CASSLSTANTEAFF.

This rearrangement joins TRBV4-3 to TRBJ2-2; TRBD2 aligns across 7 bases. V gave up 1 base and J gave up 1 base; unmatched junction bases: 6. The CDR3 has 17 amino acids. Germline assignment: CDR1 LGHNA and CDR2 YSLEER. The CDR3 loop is CASSQGGRGGNTGELFF. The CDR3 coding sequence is TGCGCCAGCAGCCAAGGGGGCCGCGGGGGGAACACCGGGGAGCTGTTTTTT.

The CDR3 region has the DNA TGTGCCAGCAGCCGAGGACAGAATGAAGCTTTCTTT. This codes for CASSRGQNEAFF. The chain recombines TRBV5-6 with TRBJ1-1, with TRBD1 as a possible D gene (6 bases). The CDR3 contains 12 residues. Germline values: CDR1 SGHDT, CDR2 YYEEEE. Deletions cut 4 bases from V and 7 bases from J, with 11 bases between.

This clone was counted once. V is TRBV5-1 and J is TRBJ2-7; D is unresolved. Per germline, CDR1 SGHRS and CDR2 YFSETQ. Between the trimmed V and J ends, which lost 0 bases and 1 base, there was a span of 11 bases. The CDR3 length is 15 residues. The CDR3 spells CASSLDHSRSYEQYF. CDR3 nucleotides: TGCGCCAGCAGCTTGGATCACAGTCGGTCCTACGAGCAGTACTTC.

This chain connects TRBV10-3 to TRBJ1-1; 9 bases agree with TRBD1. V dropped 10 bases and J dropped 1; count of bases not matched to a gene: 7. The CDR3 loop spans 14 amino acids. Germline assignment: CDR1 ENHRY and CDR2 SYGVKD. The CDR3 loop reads CATTGTGRNTEAFF. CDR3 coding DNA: TGTGCCACAACCGGGACAGGGAGGAACACTGAAGCTTTCTTT.

The CDR3 is CASSRGDSSWNEQFF. The CDR3 DNA reads as TGTGCCAGCAGCCGCGGGGACAGTAGTTGGAATGAGCAGTTCTTC. The chain links TRBV7-8 to TRBJ2-1; possibly TRBD1 for D (7 bases). The CDR3 spans 15 residues. CDR1 and CDR2 (germline): SGHVS, FQNEAQ. V shed 5 bases and J shed 7 bases, with 18 bases lying between them.

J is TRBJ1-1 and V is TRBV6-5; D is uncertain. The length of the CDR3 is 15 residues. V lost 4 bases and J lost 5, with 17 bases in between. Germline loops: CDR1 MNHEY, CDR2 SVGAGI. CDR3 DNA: TGTGCCAGCAGTTCCTATGTCCCCGTGGGGACTGAAGCTTTCTTT. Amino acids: CASSSYVPVGTEAFF.

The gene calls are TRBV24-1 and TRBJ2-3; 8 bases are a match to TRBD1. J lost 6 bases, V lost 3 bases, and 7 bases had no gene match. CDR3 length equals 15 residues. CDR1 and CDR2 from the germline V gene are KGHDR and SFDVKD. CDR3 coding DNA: TGTGCCACCAGTGATCGCCAGGGGGCCAGGGATACGCAGTATTTT. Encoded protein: CATSDRQGARDTQYF.

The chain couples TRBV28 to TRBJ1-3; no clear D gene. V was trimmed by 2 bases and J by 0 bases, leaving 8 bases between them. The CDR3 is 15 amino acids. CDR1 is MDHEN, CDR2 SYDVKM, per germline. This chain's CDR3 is CASSLSAHSGNTIYF. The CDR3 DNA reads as TGTGCCAGCAGTTTAAGCGCCCACTCTGGAAACACCATATATTTT.

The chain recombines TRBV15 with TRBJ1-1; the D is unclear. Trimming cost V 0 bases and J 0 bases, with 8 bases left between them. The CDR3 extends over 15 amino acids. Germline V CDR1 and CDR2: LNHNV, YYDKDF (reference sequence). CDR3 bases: TGTGCCACCAGCAGAGATCGAACGGTGAACACTGAAGCTTTCTTT. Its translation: CATSRDRTVNTEAFF.